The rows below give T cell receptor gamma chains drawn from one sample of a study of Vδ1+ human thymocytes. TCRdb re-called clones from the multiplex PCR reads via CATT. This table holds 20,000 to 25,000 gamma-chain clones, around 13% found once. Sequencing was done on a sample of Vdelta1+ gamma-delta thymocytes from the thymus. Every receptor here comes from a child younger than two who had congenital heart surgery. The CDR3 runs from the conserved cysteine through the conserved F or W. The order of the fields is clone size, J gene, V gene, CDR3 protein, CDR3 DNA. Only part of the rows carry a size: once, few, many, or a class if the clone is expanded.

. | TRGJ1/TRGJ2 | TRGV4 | CATWDGNNKKLF | TGTGCCACCTGGGATGGGAACAATAAGAAACTCTTT
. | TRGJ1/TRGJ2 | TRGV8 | CATWDGEINYKKLF | TGTGCCACCTGGGATGGGGAGATTAATTACAAGAAACTCTTT
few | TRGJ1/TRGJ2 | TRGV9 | CALWEVVYKKLF | TGTGCCTTGTGGGAGGTGGTGTATAAGAAACTCTTT
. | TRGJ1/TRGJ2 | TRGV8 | CATWDRLYYKKLF | TGTGCCACCTGGGATAGGCTTTATTATAAGAAACTCTTT
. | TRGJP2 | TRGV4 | CATWTNSSDWIKTF | TGTGCCACCTGGACAAACAGTAGTGATTGGATCAAGACGTTT
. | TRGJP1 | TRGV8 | CATWGREGWFKIF | TGTGCCACCTGGGGTAGGGAGGGTTGGTTCAAGATATTT
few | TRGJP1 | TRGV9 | CALWEVTGWFKIF | TGTGCCTTGTGGGAGGTGACTGGTTGGTTCAAGATATTT
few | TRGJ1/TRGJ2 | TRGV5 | CATWDRPNKKLF | TGTGCCACCTGGGACAGACCCAATAAGAAACTCTTT
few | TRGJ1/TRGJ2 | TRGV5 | CATWDRPVEKLF | TGTGCCACCTGGGACAGGCCGGTTGAGAAACTCTTT
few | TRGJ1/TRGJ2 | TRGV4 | CATWYLYKKLF | TGTGCCACCTGGTACTTATATAAGAAACTCTTT
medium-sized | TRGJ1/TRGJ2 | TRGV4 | CATWDFYYKKLF | TGTGCCACCTGGGATTTTTATTATAAGAAACTCTTT
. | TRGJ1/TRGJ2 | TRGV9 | CALWEATYYKKLF | TGTGCCTTGTGGGAGGCTACTTATTATAAGAAACTCTTT
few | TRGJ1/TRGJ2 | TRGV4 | CATWNKGKLF | TGTGCCACCTGGAATAAGGGGAAACTCTTT
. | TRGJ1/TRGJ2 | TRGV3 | CATWDRKKLF | TGTGCCACCTGGGACCGAAAGAAACTCTTT
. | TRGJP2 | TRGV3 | CATWDRHGDWIKTF | TGTGCCACCTGGGACAGGCATGGTGATTGGATCAAGACGTTT
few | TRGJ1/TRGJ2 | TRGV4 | CATWDVDYKKLF | TGTGCCACCTGGGATGTAGATTATAAGAAACTCTTT
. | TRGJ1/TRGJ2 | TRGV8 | CATWDRPDYKKLF | TGTGCCACCTGGGATAGGCCGGATTATAAGAAACTCTTT
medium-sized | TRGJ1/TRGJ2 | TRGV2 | CATWDGPYKKLF | TGTGCCACCTGGGACGGGCCTTATAAGAAACTCTTT
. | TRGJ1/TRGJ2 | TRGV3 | CATWDRGGRYKKLF | TGTGCCACCTGGGACAGGGGGGGGAGGTATAAGAAACTCTTT
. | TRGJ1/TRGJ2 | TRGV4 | CATWDPRGIYKKLF | TGTGCCACCTGGGATCCTCGGGGGATTTATAAGAAACTCTTT
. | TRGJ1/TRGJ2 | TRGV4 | CATWDGPKKLF | TGTGCCACCTGGGATGGCCCCAAGAAACTCTTT
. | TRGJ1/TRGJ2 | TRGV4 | CATSDWGGDRPHIGYKKLF | TGTGCCACCTCCGACTGGGGGGGGGATCGTCCCCATATAGGGTATAAGAAACTCTTT
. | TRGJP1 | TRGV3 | CATWDRRATGWFKIF | TGTGCCACCTGGGACAGGCGAGCCACTGGTTGGTTCAAGATATTT
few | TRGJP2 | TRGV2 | CATWDGPVGISDWIKTF | TGTGCCACCTGGGACGGGCCAGTTGGGATTAGTGATTGGATCAAGACGTTT
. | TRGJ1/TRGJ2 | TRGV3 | CATWDGLNRWDRGDKKLF | TGTGCCACCTGGGATGGGCTAAATCGTTGGGATAGGGGTGATAAGAAACTCTTT
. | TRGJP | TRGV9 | CALWELQLELGKKIKVF | TGTGCCTTGTGGGAGCTCCAGTTAGAGTTGGGCAAAAAAATCAAGGTATTT
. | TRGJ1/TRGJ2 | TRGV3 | CATWDVAYKKLF | TGTGCCACCTGGGACGTTGCTTATAAGAAACTCTTT
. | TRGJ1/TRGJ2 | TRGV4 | CATWTPEREEPYYKKLF | TGTGCCACCTGGACGCCGGAGCGTGAGGAGCCTTATTATAAGAAACTCTTT
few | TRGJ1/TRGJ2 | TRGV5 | CATWAPRQYYKKLF | TGTGCCACCTGGGCCCCGCGACAATATTATAAGAAACTCTTT
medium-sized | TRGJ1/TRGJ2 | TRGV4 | CATWNVYYKKLF | TGTGCCACCTGGAATGTTTATTATAAGAAACTCTTT
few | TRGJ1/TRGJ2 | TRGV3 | CATWDIWAKKLF | TGTGCCACCTGGGACATTTGGGCTAAGAAACTCTTT
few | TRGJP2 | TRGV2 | CATWDGRWIKTF | TGTGCCACCTGGGACGGGCGTTGGATCAAGACGTTT
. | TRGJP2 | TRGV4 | CATWDGGSDWIKTF | TGTGCCACCTGGGACGGGGGGAGTGATTGGATCAAGACGTTT
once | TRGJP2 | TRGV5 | CATWDKVGSDRIKTF | TGTGCCACCTGGGACAAGGTTGGTAGTGATCGGATCAAGACGTTT
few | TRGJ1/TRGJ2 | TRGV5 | CATWGERYKKLF | TGTGCCACCTGGGGGGAGAGGTATAAGAAACTCTTT
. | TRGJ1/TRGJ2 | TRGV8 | CATWDGAAYYKKLF | TGTGCCACCTGGGATGGAGCGGCTTATTATAAGAAACTCTTT
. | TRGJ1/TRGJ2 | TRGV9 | CALWEVQFKKLF | TGTGCCTTGTGGGAGGTGCAGTTTAAGAAACTCTTT
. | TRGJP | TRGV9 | CALWEVSLGKKIKVF | TGTGCCTTGTGGGAGGTGTCGTTGGGCAAAAAAATCAAGGTATTT
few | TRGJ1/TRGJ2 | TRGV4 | CATWDGRTDKKLF | TGTGCCACCTGGGATGGGCGGACCGATAAGAAACTCTTT
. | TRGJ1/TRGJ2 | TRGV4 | CATWNGPTHCYKKLF | TGTGCCACCTGGAATGGGCCCACTCACTGCTATAAGAAACTCTTT
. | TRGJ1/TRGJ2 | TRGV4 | CATWDCPKKLF | TGTGCCACCTGGGATTGTCCTAAGAAACTCTTT
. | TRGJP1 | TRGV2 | CATWDLPPAAGLGGWFKIF | TGTGCCACCTGGGATTTACCCCCCGCGGCAGGGCTGGGAGGTTGGTTCAAGATATTT
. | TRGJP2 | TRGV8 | CATWDSYSSDWIKTF | TGTGCCACCTGGGATTCTTATAGTAGTGATTGGATCAAGACGTTT
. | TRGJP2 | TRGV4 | CATWDGLGSSDWIKTF | TGTGCCACCTGGGATGGGCTTGGTAGTAGTGATTGGATCAAGACGTTT
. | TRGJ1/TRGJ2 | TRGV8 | CATWDRYPSNYYKKLF | TGTGCCACCTGGGATCGATATCCGAGTAATTATTATAAGAAACTCTTT
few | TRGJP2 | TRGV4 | CATWNHAAWIKTF | TGTGCCACCTGGAACCATGCGGCTTGGATCAAGACGTTT
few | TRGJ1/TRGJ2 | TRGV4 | CATWDGPLNYYKKLF | TGTGCCACCTGGGATGGGCCGCTTAATTATTATAAGAAACTCTTT
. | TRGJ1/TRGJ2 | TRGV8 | CATWECSNYYKKLF | TGTGCCACCTGGGAATGCTCGAATTATTATAAGAAACTCTTT
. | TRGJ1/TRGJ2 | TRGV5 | CATWDTPYYYKKLF | TGTGCCACCTGGGACACCCCCTATTATTATAAGAAACTCTTT
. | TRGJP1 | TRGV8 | CATWDRGWFKIF | TGTGCCACCTGGGATCGAGGTTGGTTCAAGATATTT
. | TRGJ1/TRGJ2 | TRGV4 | CATWDVRDKKLF | TGTGCCACCTGGGATGTCCGAGATAAGAAACTCTTT
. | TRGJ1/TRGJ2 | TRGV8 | CATWDIVGYKKLF | TGTGCCACCTGGGATATAGTGGGTTATAAGAAACTCTTT
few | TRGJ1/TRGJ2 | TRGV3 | CATWHGVYYKKLF | TGTGCCACCTGGCACGGGGTTTATTATAAGAAACTCTTT
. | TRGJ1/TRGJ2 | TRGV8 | CATYYYKKLF | TGTGCCACCTATTATTATAAGAAACTCTTT
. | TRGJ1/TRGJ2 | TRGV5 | CATWDTHYKKLF | TGTGCCACCTGGGACACTCATTATAAGAAACTCTTT
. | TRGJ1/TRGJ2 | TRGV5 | CATWDWEKLF | TGTGCCACCTGGGACTGGGAGAAACTCTTT
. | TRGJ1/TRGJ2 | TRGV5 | CATWDRLNYYKKLF | TGTGCCACCTGGGACCGACTGAATTATTATAAGAAACTCTTT
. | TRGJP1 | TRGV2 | CATWDGRGWFKIF | TGTGCCACCTGGGACGGGCGGGGTTGGTTCAAGATATTT
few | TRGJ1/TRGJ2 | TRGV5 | CATWDWSPNYYKKLF | TGTGCCACCTGGGACTGGTCTCCGAATTATTATAAGAAACTCTTT
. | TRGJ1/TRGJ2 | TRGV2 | CATWDGPWDYKKLF | TGTGCCACCTGGGACGGGCCGTGGGATTATAAGAAACTCTTT